Below are 32 T cell receptor beta chains sequenced from a single sample in a study of blood T cell repertoires in COVID-19. Sequenced by immunoSEQ multiplex PCR; TCRdb stores in-frame clones only, minus some. Among more than 300,000 clones listed, roughly 90% were seen once. Sequenced input: PBMCs or T cells enriched from blood (not recorded which). These receptors all stem from a woman aged 25 to 39 who had recovered from COVID-19.

The gene calls are TRBV28 and TRBJ2-7; D may be TRBD1 (5 bases). The CDR3 has 13 amino acids. V lost 6 bases and J 7 bases, leaving 16 bases between the germline ends. The germline V gene encodes CDR1 MDHEN and CDR2 SYDVKM. CDR3 amino acids: CASSRPPGNEQYF. The CDR3 bases are TGTGCCAGCAGCCGACCGCCAGGGAATGAGCAGTACTTC.

V gene TRBV29-1 combines with J gene TRBJ2-4, with D perhaps TRBD1 (6 bases). Germline CDR1 reads SQVTM; CDR2 reads ANQGSEA. There are 12 residues in the CDR3. The V end was cut by 3 bases, the J end by 9 bases, with 12 bases between. For the CDR3, the DNA is TGCAGCGTTGAGGGGGCAGGCCCCATTCAGTACTTC. Amino acids: CSVEGAGPIQYF.

V gene TRBV5-8 combines with J gene TRBJ1-5, with 7 positions matching TRBD1. Germline trimming cut 0 bases from V and 8 bases from J; bases unmatched to any gene: 8. Germline CDR1 and CDR2: SGHTS and YDEGEE. The CDR3 covers 15 residues. CDR3 bases: TGTGCCAGCAGCTTGGCCGGTCAGGGGGAAAAGCCCCAGCATTTT. It encodes CASSLAGQGEKPQHF.

This clone has only one observation. The J gene is TRBJ2-7, the V gene TRBV2, with TRBD2 matching over 10 bases. In germline, CDR1 is SNHLY, CDR2 FYNNEI. The CDR3 loop spans 14 amino acids. V was clipped by 4 bases and J by 3 bases; unmatched bases: 3. CDR3: CASSVLAGGYEQYF. DNA for the CDR3: TGTGCCAGCAGTGTGTTAGCGGGGGGCTACGAGCAGTACTTC.

This rearrangement joins TRBV29-1 to TRBJ2-3; no definite D call. Germline V gives CDR1 SQVTM, CDR2 ANQGSEA. CDR3 length equals 12 residues. V was pared by 5 bases and J by 0 bases, with 6 bases between. The CDR3 sequence is CSVSDSTDTQYF. CDR3 coding DNA: TGCAGCGTTAGCGATAGCACAGATACGCAGTATTTT.

This clone was found a few times. V gene TRBV7-9 combines with J gene TRBJ1-1; D perhaps matches TRBD1 (5 bases). The CDR3 length is 14 residues. CDR1 SEHNR and CDR2 FQNEAQ come from the germline V gene (reference sequence). With 5 bases removed from V and 5 bases from J, the gap between germline ends came to 15 bases. The CDR3 loop is CASSQDPPGTEAFF. The CDR3 nucleotides are TGTGCCAGCAGCCAAGACCCACCAGGGACTGAAGCTTTCTTT.

The V gene is TRBV12-3 or TRBV12-4, the J gene TRBJ1-1, with a possible D match to TRBD1 (6 bases). This CDR3 is built from 13 residues. V dropped 4 bases and J dropped 5 bases, with 11 bases sitting between them. The CDR3 bases are TGTGCCAGCAGTTGGGCAGGGGTGACTGAAGCTTTCTTT. This encodes CASSWAGVTEAFF.

The V call is TRBV6-5, the J call TRBJ2-5; TRBD1 is a possible D gene (6 bases). The CDR3 runs 15 residues. From germline, CDR1 is MNHEY and CDR2 SVGAGI. With 0 bases removed from V and 4 bases from J, the gap between germline ends came to 12 bases. The CDR3 protein is CASSYSWTVPETQYF. The CDR3 nucleotides read TGTGCCAGCAGTTACTCGTGGACAGTCCCAGAGACCCAGTACTTC.

The V call is TRBV28, the J call TRBJ1-5; 7 nucleotides line up with TRBD1. J lost 9 bases, V lost 5 bases, and 4 bases had no gene match. The germline gives CDR1 MDHEN, CDR2 SYDVKM. The CDR3 runs 12 residues. The CDR3 loop is CASSERGRPQHF. The CDR3 DNA reads TGTGCCAGCAGTGAAAGGGGGCGGCCCCAGCATTTT. The entire variable domain, with the rest obtained from reference TRBV28 and TRBJ1-5, is as follows: DVKVTQSSRYLVKRTGEKVFLECVQDMDHENMFWYRQDPGLGLRLIYFSYDVKMKEKGDIPEGYSVSREKKERFSLILESASTNQTSMYLCASSERGRPQHFGDGTRLSIL.

This chain links TRBV23-1 with TRBJ1-4; the match to TRBD1 covers 7 bases. TRBV23-1 is marked as an open reading frame, function uncertain. With 2 bases clipped from V and 0 bases from J, the junction kept 18 bases outside the gene matches. This CDR3 region has 21 residues. The CDR3 DNA reads as TGCGCCAGCAGTCAACCTGTTCTAAGGACAGGCAAACCTCCAACTAATGAAAAACTGTTTTTT. Translating it yields CASSQPVLRTGKPPTNEKLFF.

The V gene is TRBV2, the J gene TRBJ2-5; tentative D call: TRBD2 (6 bases). The CDR3 totals 14 residues. V was cut by 6 bases and J by 0 bases, with 11 bases left in between. CDR1 and CDR2 (germline): SNHLY, FYNNEI. The CDR3 here is CASRGTHYQETQYF. The CDR3 coding sequence is TGTGCCAGCAGAGGGACTCATTACCAAGAGACCCAGTACTTC.

This chain connects TRBV4-1 to TRBJ2-1; D gene uncertain. This CDR3 region has 13 residues. Germline CDR1 and CDR2: MGHRA and YSYEKL. Trimming shortened V by 4 bases and J by 8 bases, and 12 bases separated the two germline ends. DNA of the CDR3: TGCGCCAGCAGCCCAATTTTAGCCTATGAGCAGTTCTTC. It codes for CASSPILAYEQFF.

V and J are TRBV19 and TRBJ1-5; 9 positions agree with TRBD1. This CDR3 is built from 14 residues. Losses at the gene ends were 4 bases for V and 7 bases for J; bases not matched to a gene: 5. CDR1 is LNHDA and CDR2 is SQIVND in the germline V gene (reference sequence). CDR3 amino acids: CASSTWTGDQPQHF. The CDR3 region has the DNA TGTGCCAGTAGTACATGGACAGGGGACCAGCCCCAGCATTTT.

CDR3 nucleotide sequence: TGCGCCAGCAGCCAAGGAATCCTCAGGACAACTAATGAAAAACTGTTTTTT. Protein sequence: CASSQGILRTTNEKLFF. The chain links TRBV4-1 to TRBJ1-4; D gene unclear. The germline V and J ends were trimmed by 1 base and 0 bases, with 12 bases remaining between them. Germline V gives CDR1 MGHRA, CDR2 YSYEKL. The CDR3 loop spans 17 amino acids.

This clone is a singleton in its sample. The chain has TRBV27 and TRBJ1-2; 9 positions match TRBD1. CDR3 size: 15 residues. Germline V gives CDR1 MNHEY, CDR2 SMNVEV (reference sequence). Trimming cost V 5 bases and J 3 bases; bases outside gene matches: 7. CDR3 nucleotide sequence: TGTGCCAGCAGTCCGGGGGACAGGGAATACTATGGCTACACCTTC. Amino acid sequence: CASSPGDREYYGYTF.

The chain links TRBV27 to TRBJ2-1; TRBD2 matches 7 bases. CDR1 is MNHEY, CDR2 SMNVEV, per germline (reference sequence). The CDR3 runs to 14 residues. V trimming: 4 bases; J trimming: 8 bases; junction bases outside the gene matches: 8. The DNA for the CDR3 is TGTGCCAGCAGTTGGGCGGGAGTGGGGGATGAGCAGTTCTTC. Its translation: CASSWAGVGDEQFF.

This clone was detected once. The chain has TRBV29-1 and TRBJ1-1; a weak D match, TRBD1 (6 bases). Trimming removed 8 bases at V and 3 bases at J, with 16 bases between. Germline V CDR1 and CDR2: SQVTM, ANQGSEA. The CDR3 runs 13 residues. The CDR3: CSLRTAGDTEAFF. Here the CDR3 DNA reads TGCAGCCTACGGACAGCCGGGGACACTGAAGCTTTCTTT.

J is TRBJ2-1 and V is TRBV23-1; TRBD2 matches at 8 bases. TRBV23-1 is an ORF; its function is uncertain. The V segment lost 4 bases and the J segment 4 bases; nucleotides outside the gene matches: 9. This CDR3 has 16 residues. CDR3 residues: CASSPISGTRYNEQFF. The CDR3, as DNA: TGCGCCAGCAGTCCGATTAGCGGGACCAGATACAATGAGCAGTTCTTC.

The chain is built from TRBV18 and TRBJ2-1, with D perhaps TRBD1 (5 bases). The CDR3 contains 15 residues. Germline CDR1 KGHSH, CDR2 LQKENI. The germline V and J ends were trimmed by 4 bases and 7 bases, with 17 bases remaining between them. The CDR3 sequence is CASSQGKSGANEQFF. The DNA for the CDR3 is TGTGCCAGCTCACAAGGGAAGAGTGGGGCGAATGAGCAGTTCTTC.

In this sample, this clone turned up once. The V and J genes are TRBV5-1 and TRBJ1-5, with D perhaps TRBD1 (5 bases). CDR3 length: 13 residues. V lost 5 bases and J 3 bases, leaving 9 bases between the germline ends. Per the germline V gene, CDR1 is SGHRS and CDR2 is YFSETQ. The CDR3 DNA follows: TGCGCCAGCAGTCCGGGGGACAATCAGCCCCAGCATTTT. Its translation: CASSPGDNQPQHF.

Concerning this clone: Other DNA sequences within the sample encode an identical CDR3. The chain couples TRBV9 to TRBJ2-7; 10 positions match TRBD2. Germline V gene lookup returns CDR1 SGDLS and CDR2 YYNGEE. J was trimmed by 4 bases and V by 3 bases; bases with no gene match: 1. This CDR3 has 13 residues. CDR3 in amino acids: CASSGTSGYEQYF. CDR3 nucleotides: TGTGCCAGCAGCGGGACTAGCGGTTACGAGCAGTACTTC.

J is TRBJ2-2 and V is TRBV5-1, with D unresolved. V lost 3 bases to trimming and J lost 7 bases, with 7 bases between them. Germline loops: CDR1 SGHRS, CDR2 YFSETQ. The length of the CDR3 is 12 residues. CDR3 protein: CASSWASGELFF. The CDR3 coding sequence is TGCGCCAGCAGCTGGGCCAGCGGGGAGCTGTTTTTT.

This rearrangement joins TRBV4-3 to TRBJ2-2; 9 positions match TRBD2. V shed 0 bases, J shed 4 bases, and the junction held 6 bases outside the gene matches. The CDR3 is 17 amino acids. CDR1 and CDR2 (germline): LGHNA, YSLEER. In DNA form, the CDR3 reads TGCGCCAGCAGCCAAGATCGAAGCGGGAGGCTCACCGGGGAGCTGTTTTTT. Protein product: CASSQDRSGRLTGELFF.

The J gene is TRBJ2-1, the V gene TRBV5-8, with 16 bases that match TRBD2. Germline V gene sequence: CDR1 SGHTS, CDR2 YDEGEE. The trim removed 3 bases at V and 2 bases at J, leaving 2 bases unmatched. The CDR3 is 17 residues long. The CDR3 region has the DNA TGTGCCAGCAGCTCGGGACTAGCGGGAGGGCCCTACAATGAGCAGTTCTTC. The encoded protein is CASSSGLAGGPYNEQFF.

Regarding this clone: Within the sample, other DNA sequences also encode this same CDR3. The chain combines TRBV12-3 or TRBV12-4 with TRBJ1-2, with D possibly TRBD1 on 5 matching bases. This CDR3 has 13 residues. Deletions cut 2 bases from V and 4 bases from J, with 8 bases between. The CDR3 here is CASSLQGTYGYTF. DNA for the CDR3: TGTGCCAGCAGTTTACAGGGTACCTATGGCTACACCTTC.

The chain combines TRBV19 with TRBJ1-6, with 7 bases fitting TRBD1. This CDR3 contains 14 residues. Germline V CDR1 and CDR2: LNHDA, SQIVND (reference sequence). V lost 10 bases, J lost 7 bases, and 10 bases stayed unmatched. The CDR3 is CATSDRASNSPLHF. The CDR3 nucleotides are TGTGCCACCTCCGACAGGGCGTCAAATTCACCCCTCCACTTT.

The chain uses TRBV10-3 and TRBJ2-3; 7 nucleotides line up with TRBD2. Germline V gene sequence: CDR1 ENHRY, CDR2 SYGVKD. This CDR3 has 14 residues. V shed 4 bases and J 2 bases; nucleotides not matched to a gene: 3. CDR3 residues: CAISAREVTDTQYF. The CDR3, as DNA: TGTGCCATCAGTGCTCGGGAGGTCACAGATACGCAGTATTTT.

This clone has a handful of counts. The CDR3 region is CASSVSGRAYEQYF. The CDR3, as DNA: TGTGCCAGCAGTGTAAGCGGGAGGGCCTACGAGCAGTACTTC. The V gene is TRBV28, the J gene TRBJ2-7, with 10 bases that match TRBD2. From germline, CDR1 is MDHEN and CDR2 SYDVKM. V trimming: 5 bases; J trimming: 2 bases; junction bases outside the gene matches: 3. The CDR3 consists of 14 residues.

The chain combines TRBV5-1 with TRBJ2-1; TRBD1 aligns across 9 bases. Germline V gene lookup returns CDR1 SGHRS and CDR2 YFSETQ. The CDR3 loop spans 14 amino acids. After removal of 5 bases from V and 6 bases from J, the junction contained 6 bases not matched to a gene. CDR3 residues: CASSPGTGSNEQFF. DNA of the CDR3: TGCGCCAGCAGTCCCGGGACAGGGAGCAATGAGCAGTTCTTC.

The chain uses TRBV5-1 and TRBJ2-3; 7 bases fit TRBD2. Germline-derived CDR1 and CDR2 are SGHRS and YFSETQ. The J segment lost 5 bases and the V segment lost 0 bases, leaving 6 bases of the junction unmatched. This CDR3 is built from 15 residues. DNA of the CDR3: TGCGCCAGCAGCTTGGTAAGGGTAGCGGGAGATACGCAGTATTTT. Translation gives CASSLVRVAGDTQYF. Variable domain in full (rest from reference TRBV5-1 and TRBJ2-3): KAGVTQTPRYLIKTRGQQVTLSCSPISGHRSVSWYQQTPGQGLQFLFEYFSETQRNKGNFPGRFSGRQFSNSRSEMNVSTLELGDSALYLCASSLVRVAGDTQYFGPGTRLTVL.

The CDR3 loop reads CASSLVRGTEYGYTF. The CDR3 DNA reads as TGTGCCAGCAGCTTAGTCCGCGGGACGGAGTATGGCTACACCTTC. This chain connects TRBV11-3 to TRBJ1-2; weak D call: TRBD1 (5 bases). V was shortened by 1 base and J by 5 bases, with 14 bases between the two germline ends. The CDR3 has 15 amino acids. The germline CDR1 and CDR2 sequences are SGHNT and YENEEA. The whole variable domain, remainder taken from reference TRBV11-3 and TRBJ1-2, is EAGVVQSPRYKIIEKKQPVAFWCNPISGHNTLYWYLQNLGQGPELLIRYENEEAVDDSQLPKDRFSAERLKGVDSTLKIQPAELGDSAVYLCASSLVRGTEYGYTFGSGTRLTVV.

V is TRBV27 and J is TRBJ2-2, with D perhaps TRBD1 (5 bases). The CDR3 sequence is 16 residues long. The V end was cut by 5 bases, the J end by 3 bases, with 16 bases between. Germline V CDR1 and CDR2: MNHEY, SMNVEV (reference sequence). The CDR3 loop is CASSQLQGSHTGELFF. Written as DNA, the CDR3 is TGTGCCAGCAGTCAACTTCAGGGTTCACACACCGGGGAGCTGTTTTTT.